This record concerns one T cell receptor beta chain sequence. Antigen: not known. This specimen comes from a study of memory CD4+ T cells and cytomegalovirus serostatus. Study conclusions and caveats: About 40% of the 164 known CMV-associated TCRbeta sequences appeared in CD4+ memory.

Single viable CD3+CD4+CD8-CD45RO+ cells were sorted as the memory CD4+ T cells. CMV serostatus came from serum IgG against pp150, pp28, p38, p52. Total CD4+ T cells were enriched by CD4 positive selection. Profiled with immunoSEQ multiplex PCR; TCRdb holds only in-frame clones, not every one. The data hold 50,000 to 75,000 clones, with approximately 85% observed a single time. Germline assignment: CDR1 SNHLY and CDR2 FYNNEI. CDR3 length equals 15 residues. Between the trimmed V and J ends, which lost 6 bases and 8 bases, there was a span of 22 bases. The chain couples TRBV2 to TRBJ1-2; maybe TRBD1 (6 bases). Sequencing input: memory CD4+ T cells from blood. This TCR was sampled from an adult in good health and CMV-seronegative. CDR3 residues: CASRIGSSGASGYTF. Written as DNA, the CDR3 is TGTGCCAGCAGGATAGGTTCGTCGGGGGCTAGCGGCTACACCTTC.